The T cell receptor (beta chain) described here comes from a study of blood T cell repertoires in COVID-19. Study at large: Specimens from acute and convalescent COVID-19 originated in the United States, Italy and Spain.

The CDR3 totals 16 residues. After removal of 8 bases from V and 2 bases from J, the junction contained 10 bases not matched to a gene. In germline, CDR1 is MDHEN, CDR2 SYDVKM. Sequencing was performed with immunoSEQ multiplex PCR; in TCRdb, only in-frame clones are kept and a portion is missing. Among fewer than 120,000 clones, around 74% were seen once, and the ten largest hold under 10%. This clone was seen more than once but under ten times. The sequence was obtained from a woman aged 55-69 years with acute or convalescent COVID-19. The sample was peripheral blood. The chain couples TRBV28 to TRBJ2-2, with 8 bases that match TRBD1. The CDR3 here is CASGKPQGDNTGELFF. CDR3 nucleotide sequence: TGTGCCAGCGGTAAACCACAGGGGGATAACACCGGGGAGCTGTTTTTT.